This is a list of T cell receptor beta chains from one sample in a study of response to subunit inactivated influenza vaccine. MiXCR, applied by TCRdb to the RT-PCR reads, yields one record per CDR3 protein. The sample consists of approximately 170,000 distinct CDR3 sequences, around 15% of them appearing once. The specimen comprised CD8+ T cells sorted from PBMCs, sampled 5 days after vaccination. These TCRs come from a man aged 50 or older who received an inactivated influenza vaccine. CDR3s include the opening cysteine and the closing phenylalanine or tryptophan. The D gene is left open where the match is weak. Clone size is given for some rows only: seen once, a few or many times, or a class if the clone is expanded.

D gene,clone size,V gene,J gene,CDR3 length,CDR3 protein,CDR3 DNA
TRBD2,.,TRBV27,TRBJ2-1,17,CASSPLGTIAGANEQFF,TGTGCCAGCAGCCCGCTGGGGACTATAGCGGGAGCCAATGAGCAGTTCTTC
.,few,TRBV5-1,TRBJ1-2,14,CASSLAGQNYGYTF,TGCGCCAGCAGCTTGGCGGGACAAAATTATGGCTACACCTTC
.,.,TRBV5-1,TRBJ1-5,13,CASSLDPDQPQHF,TGCGCCAGCAGCTTGGACCCTGATCAGCCCCAGCATTTT
TRBD1,many,TRBV12-3/TRBV12-4,TRBJ1-5,14,CASSSGGSNQPQHF,TGTGCCAGCAGCTCAGGGGGTAGCAATCAGCCCCAGCATTTT
.,few,TRBV12-3/TRBV12-4,TRBJ2-3,12,CASSFETDTQYF,TGTGCCAGCAGTTTTGAAACAGATACGCAGTATTTT
.,few,TRBV14,TRBJ2-4,16,CASSPLQVGAKNIQYF,TGTGCCAGCAGCCCTTTACAGGTGGGGGCCAAAAACATTCAGTACTTC
.,.,TRBV5-1,TRBJ1-1,14,CASSLDGEFSEAFF,TGCGCCAGCAGCTTGGACGGGGAGTTTAGTGAAGCTTTCTTT
.,few,TRBV5-1,TRBJ2-7,12,CASISDFYEQYF,TGCGCCAGCATCTCCGACTTCTACGAGCAGTACTTC
TRBD1,.,TRBV11-2,TRBJ2-1,13,CASTGGPHNEQFF,TGTGCCAGTACAGGGGGACCCCACAATGAGCAGTTCTTC
.,few,TRBV9,TRBJ2-1,16,CASSLWVGGSYNEQFF,TGTGCCAGCAGCCTTTGGGTGGGAGGTAGCTACAATGAGCAGTTCTTC
.,.,TRBV9,TRBJ2-7,12,CASSPGGREQYF,TGTGCCAGCAGCCCCGGAGGACGTGAGCAGTACTTC
.,.,TRBV27,TRBJ2-7,15,CASSPMWVRSYEQYF,TGTGCCAGCAGTCCTATGTGGGTGAGGAGCTACGAGCAGTACTTC
TRBD1,few,TRBV11-2,TRBJ2-4,18,CASSLVPVGQGLRNIQYF,TGTGCCAGCAGCTTAGTCCCCGTGGGACAGGGGTTGAGAAACATTCAGTACTTC
.,many,TRBV15,TRBJ2-1,13,CAIRGPSYNEQFF,TGTGCCATCAGGGGTCCCTCCTACAATGAGCAGTTCTTC
.,.,TRBV6-5,TRBJ1-2,15,CASSYSISTDYGYTF,TGTGCCAGCAGTTACTCGATTTCCACTGACTATGGCTACACCTTC
.,few,TRBV7-9,TRBJ2-1,15,CASSPPSGASNEQFF,TGTGCCAGCAGCCCACCCTCCGGGGCGTCTAATGAGCAGTTCTTC
.,few,TRBV28,TRBJ1-2,15,CASSSLRGRGNGYTF,TGTGCCAGCAGTTCCCTAAGGGGCAGGGGAAATGGCTACACCTTC
TRBD2,.,TRBV7-8,TRBJ2-7,20,CASSSYGTSGSFGVGDEQYF,TGTGCCAGCAGTTCGTACGGGACTAGCGGGAGTTTTGGGGTCGGGGACGAGCAGTACTTC
.,few,TRBV4-3,TRBJ1-5,15,CASSQDAASNQPQHF,TGCGCCAGCAGCCAAGATGCAGCTAGCAATCAGCCCCAGCATTTT
.,.,TRBV7-9,TRBJ2-5,14,CASSLDSPQETQYF,TGTGCCAGCAGCTTAGATTCTCCACAAGAGACCCAGTACTTC
TRBD1,many,TRBV5-1,TRBJ1-6,14,CASSWTGRNSPLHF,TGCGCCAGCAGCTGGACAGGGAGAAATTCACCCCTCCACTTT
.,few,TRBV29-1,TRBJ2-7,17,CSTLERGDRGPFYEQYF,TGCAGCACCCTAGAGAGGGGGGACCGGGGTCCCTTCTACGAGCAGTACTTC
.,.,TRBV3-1,TRBJ2-1,19,CASSVEGLGGGVHYNEQFF,TGTGCCAGCAGCGTAGAAGGTTTGGGTGGAGGGGTTCATTACAATGAGCAGTTCTTC
.,.,TRBV7-9,TRBJ2-5,16,CASSLALRAPEETQYF,TGTGCCAGCAGCTTAGCTCTGAGGGCTCCAGAGGAGACCCAGTACTTC
.,few,TRBV6-2/TRBV6-3,TRBJ2-1,15,CASSHTGTPYNEQFF,TGTGCCAGCAGTCACACAGGGACTCCCTACAATGAGCAGTTCTTC
TRBD1,.,TRBV20-1,TRBJ2-7,15,CSARHLTGSSYEQYF,TGCAGTGCTAGACATTTGACAGGGAGCTCCTACGAGCAGTACTTC
TRBD2,.,TRBV7-8,TRBJ2-1,18,CASSGGLAGESSYNEQFF,TGTGCCAGCAGCGGGGGACTAGCGGGAGAGAGCTCCTACAATGAGCAGTTCTTC
.,.,TRBV11-1,TRBJ2-6,16,CASSPTGFSGANVLTF,TGTGCCAGCAGCCCGACAGGATTCTCTGGGGCCAACGTCCTGACTTTC
.,.,TRBV7-6,TRBJ1-4,16,CASSLDDSATNEKLFF,TGTGCCAGCAGCTTAGACGACTCTGCAACTAATGAAAAACTGTTTTTT
.,few,TRBV7-9,TRBJ2-1,13,CASSQPGPEEQFF,TGTGCCAGCAGCCAACCCGGGCCTGAGGAGCAGTTCTTC
.,.,TRBV7-8,TRBJ2-1,15,CASSTGGQAAGEQFF,TGTGCCAGCAGCACGGGGGGACAGGCGGCTGGGGAGCAGTTCTTC
.,many,TRBV29-1,TRBJ2-1,12,CSVAHGVDEQFF,TGCAGCGTTGCCCACGGGGTCGATGAGCAGTTCTTC
TRBD2,few,TRBV7-9,TRBJ2-7,13,CASTRTGGIEQYF,TGTGCCAGCACCCGCACGGGAGGGATTGAGCAGTACTTC